Presented here are 10 T cell receptor beta chains from one specimen sequenced in a study of blood T cell repertoires in COVID-19. The assay was immunoSEQ multiplex PCR, and TCRdb's table has in-frame clones only and misses some. The table has 90,000 to 150,000 clones, under 80% seen once. The sample consisted of peripheral blood. These receptors were obtained from a man aged 50 to 60 with acute or convalescent COVID-19.

The chain has TRBV5-1 and TRBJ1-2; tentatively, D is TRBD1 (6 bases). The CDR3 has 15 amino acids. Germline lookup yields CDR1 SGHRS and CDR2 YFSETQ. V lost 4 bases, J lost 1 base, and 14 bases lay in between. The CDR3 loop is CASSTDSGNNYGYTF. The CDR3 nucleotides are TGCGCCAGCAGCACGGACAGTGGGAATAACTATGGCTACACCTTC. The full variable domain, completed using reference TRBV5-1 and TRBJ1-2, is KAGVTQTPRYLIKTRGQQVTLSCSPISGHRSVSWYQQTPGQGLQFLFEYFSETQRNKGNFPGRFSGRQFSNSRSEMNVSTLELGDSALYLCASSTDSGNNYGYTFGSGTRLTVV.

This chain connects TRBV14 to TRBJ2-7, with 7 bases that match TRBD2. The J segment lost 4 bases and the V segment lost 4 bases, leaving 13 bases of the junction unmatched. The germline CDR1 and CDR2 sequences are SGHDN and FVKESK. CDR3 size: 16 residues. The CDR3 is CASSRAIGGSVYEQYF. In DNA form, the CDR3 reads TGTGCCAGCAGCCGAGCTATTGGCGGGAGCGTATACGAGCAGTACTTC.

The sample holds one count of this clone. The chain combines TRBV4-1 with TRBJ1-1; 9 bases line up with TRBD1. V trimming: 3 bases; J trimming: 5 bases; junction bases outside the gene matches: 7. This CDR3 is 15 amino acids long. Germline V lookup: CDR1 MGHRA, CDR2 YSYEKL. In DNA, the CDR3 is TGCGCCAGCAGCCATCTCCGGGACAGGGAGACTGAAGCTTTCTTT. This encodes CASSHLRDRETEAFF.

V is TRBV25-1 and J is TRBJ2-3, with 12 bases matching TRBD2. Germline trimming cut 5 bases from V and 2 bases from J; bases unmatched to any gene: 5. In germline, CDR1 is MGHDK, CDR2 SYGVNS. There are 16 residues in the CDR3. For the CDR3, the DNA is TGTGCCAGCAGTAGCGGACTAGCGGGGCTCACAGATACGCAGTATTTT. Residues: CASSSGLAGLTDTQYF.

The rearrangement uses TRBV10-3 and TRBJ1-2; 8 bases agree with TRBD1. Germline CDR1 and CDR2: ENHRY and SYGVKD. The CDR3 extends over 19 amino acids. The V and J ends lost 0 bases and 4 bases, in that order; junction bases with no gene match: 16. The chain's CDR3 is CAISESNLWPGGIFYGYTF. The CDR3 region has the DNA TGTGCCATCAGTGAGTCGAATCTATGGCCAGGGGGCATATTCTATGGCTACACCTTC.

CDR3 loop: CASRPTSVDEQFF. The CDR3 DNA follows: TGTGCCAGCAGACCTACTAGCGTCGATGAGCAGTTCTTC. The chain combines TRBV6-2 or TRBV6-3 with TRBJ2-1; the match to TRBD2 covers 7 bases. CDR1 is MNHEY and CDR2 is SVGEGT in the germline V gene. The CDR3 contains 13 residues. The J segment lost 8 bases and the V segment lost 6 bases, leaving 7 bases of the junction unmatched.

This rearrangement joins TRBV10-1 to TRBJ2-3, with TRBD2 identical over 7 bases. The V gene's germline CDR1 is WNHNN and CDR2 SYGVQD (reference sequence). This CDR3 is 16 amino acids long. J was trimmed by 2 bases and V by 5 bases; bases with no gene match: 10. The chain's CDR3 is CASSLRDGGTTDTQYF. CDR3 coding DNA: TGCGCCAGCAGTCTCCGGGACGGGGGGACCACAGATACGCAGTATTTT.

This clone has just a few counts. The gene calls are TRBV7-9 and TRBJ1-1, with D possibly TRBD1 on 6 matching bases. The CDR3 length is 16 residues. Germline V gene data show CDR1 as SEHNR and CDR2 as FQNEAQ (reference sequence). V lost 1 base to trimming and J lost 3 bases, with 15 bases between them. The CDR3 DNA is TGTGCCAGCAGCTTAGTCCAGGGGAATATGGACACTGAAGCTTTCTTT. Its translation: CASSLVQGNMDTEAFF.

This chain connects TRBV4-1 to TRBJ1-4, with D maybe TRBD1 (5 bases). V lost 1 base and J lost 5, with 14 bases in between. CDR3 size: 16 residues. Germline CDR1 reads MGHRA; CDR2 reads YSYEKL. The CDR3 DNA is TGCGCCAGCAGCCAAGGTTTTGCAGGGCTAAATGAAAAACTGTTTTTT. Residues: CASSQGFAGLNEKLFF.

The J gene is TRBJ1-3, the V gene TRBV5-1; 7 nucleotides match TRBD1. Germline lookup yields CDR1 SGHRS and CDR2 YFSETQ. The trim removed 5 bases at V and 3 bases at J, leaving 11 bases unmatched. The CDR3 spans 16 residues. CDR3: CASSSDRVGSGNTIYF. The CDR3 nucleotides read TGCGCCAGCAGTTCCGACAGGGTGGGTAGTGGAAACACCATATATTTT.